This entry lists 17 T cell receptor beta chains sequenced from one sample in a study of blood T cells in healthy people across ages. PCR was performed a second time for roughly 6 to 12 cycles using a sample-barcoded 5' primer and a J-beta primer mix. TCRdb independently ran MiXCR on the 5' RACE reads; one entry per CDR3 protein. The sample has fewer than 1,000,000 distinct CDR3 sequences; about half are singletons. Input material: blood. The receptors originated from an elderly man in good health.

This clonotype appeared a few times. The chain employs TRBV7-2 and TRBJ2-7, with TRBD1 as a possible D gene (7 bases). The CDR3 has 16 amino acids. Per germline, CDR1 SGHTA and CDR2 FQGNSA. The V end was cut by 5 bases, the J end by 5 bases, with 22 bases between. The DNA for the CDR3 is TGTGCCAGCAGCCTCCTCTTTCAGGGGGGTATCGACGAGCAGTACTTC. Translated: CASSLLFQGGIDEQYF.

The chain carries TRBV27 and TRBJ2-4, with a weak D call TRBD2 (5 bases). The DNA matches TRBJ2-7 better at its end, which makes the J call doubtful. Germline CDR1 and CDR2: MNHEY and SMNVEV (reference sequence). The CDR3 spans 13 residues. CDR3 amino acids: CASSATAACEQYF. CDR3 nucleotides: TGTGCCAGCAGTGCAACAGCGGCCTGCGAGCAGTACTTC.

This clonotype appeared a few times. J is TRBJ2-7 and V is TRBV20-1; TRBD1 is a possible D gene (5 bases). The CDR3 covers 11 residues. With 6 bases removed from V and 0 bases from J, the gap between germline ends came to 6 bases. Germline CDR1 DFQATT, CDR2 SNEGSKA (reference sequence). CDR3 nucleotide sequence: TGCAGTGCAGACAGCTCCTACGAGCAGTACTTC. Its protein is CSADSSYEQYF.

This clonotype was counted between two and nine times. The chain joins TRBV7-3 to TRBJ2-3; tentative D call: TRBD1 (6 bases). Germline V CDR1 and CDR2: SGHTA, FQGTGA. The CDR3 length is 16 residues. V shed 2 bases and J shed 0 bases, with 12 bases lying between them. DNA for the CDR3: TGTGCCAGCAGCTTATTTGGGGGCTTCAGCACAGATACGCAGTATTTT. Its translation is CASSLFGGFSTDTQYF.

This clonotype occurred once. This chain connects TRBV12-3 or TRBV12-4 to TRBJ1-6; a possible D gene is TRBD1 (6 bases). This CDR3 has 14 amino acids. V dropped 6 bases and J dropped 6 bases, with 12 bases sitting between them. The CDR3 DNA reads as TGTGCCAGCAGGTCACAGGGAACTAATTCACCCCTCCACTTT. Its translation: CASRSQGTNSPLHF.

With respect to this clonotype: Since a much larger clone is just one base distant, this may be a read error. This chain connects TRBV29-1 to TRBJ2-7; D ambiguous. The CDR3 runs 12 residues. CDR1 is SQVTM, CDR2 ANQGSEA, per germline. The CDR3, as DNA: TGCAACGTTGGTAGCAGATACTACGAGCAGTACTTC. Amino acid sequence: CNVGSRYYEQYF.

This clonotype was seen repeatedly, ten times or more. This may stem from a read error, because a much larger clone lies one nucleotide away. The chain recombines TRBV20-1 with TRBJ2-5; TRBD2 aligns across 13 bases. Germline V gene sequence: CDR1 DFQATT, CDR2 SNEGSKA (reference sequence). This CDR3 is built from 14 residues. V shed 6 bases and J 11 bases; nucleotides not matched to a gene: 12. CDR3 sequence reads: CSAETSGRAYEQYF. CDR3 coding DNA: TGCAGTGCAGAAACTAGCGGGAGGGCCTATGAGCAGTACTTC.

This clonotype turned up a few times. The chain has TRBV20-1 and TRBJ2-7, with 8 bases matching TRBD1. The end of the DNA aligns better with TRBJ2-5, so the J call may be wrong. CDR1 is DFQATT and CDR2 is SNEGSKA in the germline V gene (reference sequence). This CDR3 spans 14 amino acids. CDR3 protein: CSATGQGRGETQYF. CDR3 nucleotide sequence: TGCAGTGCTACAGGACAGGGTAGGGGAGAGACCCAGTACTTC.

This sequence joins TRBV20-1 and TRBJ2-1; possible D gene TRBD1, 6 bases. The CDR3 length is 13 residues. Trimming cost V 1 base and J 7 bases, with 11 bases left between them. Germline V lookup: CDR1 DFQATT, CDR2 SNEGSKA (reference sequence). CDR3 sequence: CSARGDKRNEQFF. CDR3 nucleotide sequence: TGCAGTGCTAGAGGGGACAAACGTAATGAGCAGTTCTTC.

V and J are TRBV7-2 and TRBJ2-1; the D gene is possibly TRBD1 (6 bases). In germline, CDR1 is SGHTA, CDR2 FQGNSA. The CDR3 extends over 17 amino acids. The V end lost 0 bases, the J end lost 9 bases, and 21 bases lay between the germline ends. Here the CDR3 reads CASSLASLQGERSEQFF. In DNA form, the CDR3 reads TGTGCCAGCAGCTTAGCGTCGTTACAGGGTGAACGGAGTGAGCAGTTCTTC.

The CDR3: CASSQVPVTEAFF. CDR3 nucleotide sequence: TGTGCCAGCAGCCAAGTACCTGTAACTGAAGCTTTCTTT. The genes are TRBV14 and TRBJ1-1, with D uncertain. Trimming removed 1 base at V and 5 bases at J, with 8 bases between. The V gene's germline CDR1 is SGHDN and CDR2 FVKESK. The CDR3 spans 13 residues.

This clonotype was observed a handful of times. The V call is TRBV7-2, the J call TRBJ1-2; TRBD1 matches 7 bases. The CDR3 sequence is 13 residues long. Germline V gene sequence: CDR1 SGHTA, CDR2 FQGNSA. The V and J ends lost 6 bases and 2 bases, in that order; junction bases with no gene match: 3. The CDR3 here is CASRTTGNYGYTF. In DNA, the CDR3 is TGTGCCAGCAGAACGACAGGGAACTATGGCTACACCTTC.

The chain uses TRBV9 and TRBJ2-3, with 13 positions matching TRBD2. Losses at the gene ends were 3 bases for V and 5 bases for J; bases not matched to a gene: 12. The CDR3 spans 18 residues. Germline CDR1 and CDR2: SGDLS and YYNGEE. CDR3 protein: CASSGSRGLAGVLDTQYF. As DNA, the CDR3 is TGTGCCAGCAGCGGCTCGAGAGGACTAGCGGGAGTATTAGATACGCAGTATTTT.

This clonotype was seen more than once but under ten times. J is TRBJ2-3 and V is TRBV7-2, with TRBD2 matching over 7 bases. Trimming cost V 4 bases and J 0 bases; bases outside gene matches: 7. There are 16 residues in the CDR3. The germline V gene has CDR1 SGHTA and CDR2 FQGNSA. CDR3 bases: TGTGCCAGCAGCTACGTACTAGCGACTAGCACAGATACGCAGTATTTT. Translating gives CASSYVLATSTDTQYF.

This clonotype was found a few times. A much larger clone sits a single nucleotide away, making a read error possible. This chain uses TRBV3-1 with TRBJ2-1, with 8 nucleotides matching TRBD2. Germline lookup yields CDR1 LGHDT and CDR2 YNNKEL (reference sequence). CDR3 length equals 15 residues. The junction had 9 bases not matched to a gene; V was cut back by 4 bases and J by 7 bases. CDR3: CASSPMGAGANEQFF. In DNA form, the CDR3 reads TGTGCCAGCAGCCCCATGGGAGCGGGAGCTAATGAGCAGTTCTTC.

The chain carries TRBV20-1 and TRBJ2-5, with a weak D call TRBD2 (6 bases). Trimming removed 0 bases from V and 11 bases from J, with 22 bases in between. This CDR3 spans 15 amino acids. Germline V gene sequence: CDR1 DFQATT, CDR2 SNEGSKA (reference sequence). The CDR3 is CSARDPGLQYNEQYF. In DNA form, the CDR3 reads TGCAGTGCTAGAGATCCGGGACTGCAATACAATGAGCAGTACTTC.

The chain combines TRBV28 with TRBJ2-7; D is unclear. Per germline, CDR1 MDHEN and CDR2 SYDVKM. The CDR3 covers 12 residues. V gave up 5 bases and J gave up 6 bases, with 11 bases separating them. In DNA, the CDR3 is TGTGCCAGCAGTCTCAGCAGGACCGAGCAGTACTTC. This sequence encodes CASSLSRTEQYF.